The next 24 T cell receptor beta chains were all read from a single sample in a study of blood T cell repertoires in COVID-19. Sequenced by immunoSEQ multiplex PCR; TCRdb stores in-frame clones only, minus some. The data show about 120,000 clones, roughly 88% seen once. Sequencing was performed on peripheral blood. These receptors originate from a man over 45 with acute or convalescent COVID-19.

The CDR3: CASSNPDQTGSYEQYF. The CDR3 region has the DNA TGTGCCAGTAGCAACCCTGACCAGACAGGGAGCTACGAGCAGTACTTC. The V call is TRBV19, the J call TRBJ2-7, with TRBD1 identical over 7 bases. Germline trimming cut 6 bases from V and 3 bases from J; bases unmatched to any gene: 14. CDR1 and CDR2 from the germline V gene are LNHDA and SQIVND (reference sequence). The CDR3 extends over 16 amino acids.

The V gene is TRBV19, the J gene TRBJ2-5, with a tentative D call TRBD1 (6 bases). Germline loops: CDR1 LNHDA, CDR2 SQIVND (reference sequence). This CDR3 spans 14 amino acids. Deletions cut 3 bases from V and 5 bases from J, with 13 bases between. Here the CDR3 reads CASSIPGAGETQYF. CDR3 nucleotide sequence: TGTGCCAGTAGTATCCCAGGGGCTGGCGAGACCCAGTACTTC.

This sequence joins TRBV29-1 and TRBJ2-3, with D unresolved. The CDR3 has 15 residues. Germline V lookup: CDR1 SQVTM, CDR2 ANQGSEA. The V end lost 0 bases, the J end lost 8 bases, and 18 bases lay between the germline ends. The DNA for the CDR3 is TGCAGCGTTGAAGATTTCCGCCTTCCCTCCGGTACGCAGTATTTT. Protein: CSVEDFRLPSGTQYF.

V usage is TRBV7-2 and J usage is TRBJ1-2, with D perhaps TRBD1 (5 bases). Germline assignment: CDR1 SGHTA and CDR2 FQGNSA. V was clipped by 1 base and J by 10 bases, with 16 bases between them. The CDR3 spans 14 residues. CDR3 sequence: CASSLGPGKNYYTF. Written as DNA, the CDR3 is TGTGCCAGCAGCTTAGGCCCAGGGAAGAACTACTACACCTTC. Using reference TRBV7-2 and TRBJ1-2 for the parts outside the CDR3, the full variable domain is GAGVSQSPSNKVTEKGKDVELRCDPISGHTALYWYRQSLGQGLEFLIYFQGNSAPDKSGLPSDRFSAERTGGSVSTLTIQRTQQEDSAVYLCASSLGPGKNYYTFGSGTRLTVV.

The chain is built from TRBV10-2 and TRBJ2-3; TRBD2 aligns across 10 bases. This CDR3 has 17 amino acids. CDR1 WSHSY and CDR2 SAAADI come from the germline V gene. V dropped 0 bases and J dropped 0; count of bases not matched to a gene: 3. This CDR3 is CASSESKLAGSTDTQYF. DNA of the CDR3: TGCGCCAGCAGTGAGTCGAAACTAGCGGGAAGCACAGATACGCAGTATTTT.

The chain uses TRBV5-5 and TRBJ1-2; D is ambiguous. The CDR3 length is 12 residues. Trimming shortened V by 2 bases and J by 4 bases, and 6 bases separated the two germline ends. Germline V gene sequence: CDR1 SGHKS, CDR2 YYEKEE (reference sequence). The CDR3 DNA reads as TGTGCCAGCAGCTTTGGCAGCTATGGCTACACCTTC. It translates to CASSFGSYGYTF.

The chain employs TRBV27 and TRBJ2-7, with a possible D match to TRBD2 (6 bases). V lost 3 bases to trimming and J lost 3 bases, with 9 bases between them. From germline, CDR1 is MNHEY and CDR2 SMNVEV (reference sequence). The CDR3 is made up of 13 amino acids. CDR3 in amino acids: CASSFVGSYEQYF. The CDR3 DNA is TGTGCCAGCAGTTTCGTCGGGAGCTACGAGCAGTACTTC.

Note on this clone: Mismatch with germline at one junction end may stem from a read error. The chain links TRBV6-5 to TRBJ1-3; TRBD1 matches at 7 bases. The CDR3 runs 16 residues. In germline, CDR1 is MNHEY, CDR2 SVGAGI. This CDR3 reads CASNYWTGDSGNTIYF. The CDR3 region has the DNA TGTGCCAGCAATTACTGGACAGGAGACTCTGGAAACACCATATATTTT.

The V gene is TRBV6-5, the J gene TRBJ2-7; D gene unclear. The CDR3 spans 14 residues. V lost 0 bases to trimming and J lost 1 base, with 7 bases between them. Germline-derived CDR1 and CDR2 are MNHEY and SVGAGI. The CDR3 protein is CASSYSRGSYEQYF. Written as DNA, the CDR3 is TGTGCCAGCAGTTACTCGAGAGGATCCTACGAGCAGTACTTC.

This chain uses TRBV9 with TRBJ2-7; a possible D gene is TRBD1 (6 bases). V shed 2 bases and J shed 1 base, with 10 bases lying between them. Germline assignment: CDR1 SGDLS and CDR2 YYNGEE. The CDR3 sequence is 14 residues long. This chain's CDR3 is CASSVSGASYEQYF. For the CDR3, the DNA is TGTGCCAGCAGCGTTTCAGGGGCTTCCTACGAGCAGTACTTC.

This sequence joins TRBV11-2 and TRBJ2-1; D may be TRBD2 (6 bases). Trimming left V 2 bases short and J 0 bases short, with 11 bases between. CDR1 SGHAT and CDR2 FQNNGV come from the germline V gene. CDR3 length: 16 residues. The CDR3 DNA reads as TGTGCCAGCAGCTTAAGGGCGGGGAACTCCTACAATGAGCAGTTCTTC. It specifies CASSLRAGNSYNEQFF.

This chain links TRBV18 with TRBJ2-1; 8 nucleotides align to TRBD2. Germline loops: CDR1 KGHSH, CDR2 LQKENI. This CDR3 contains 13 residues. The ends lost 2 bases at V and 9 bases at J; junction bases unmatched: 3. CDR3 protein: CASSPVAGFEQFF. As DNA, the CDR3 is TGTGCCAGCTCACCAGTAGCGGGGTTTGAGCAGTTCTTC. Complete variable domain (other parts from reference TRBV18 and TRBJ2-1): NAGVMQNPRHLVRRRGQEARLRCSPMKGHSHVYWYRQLPEEGLKFMVYLQKENIIDESGMPKERFSAEFPKEGPSILRIQQVVRGDSAAYFCASSPVAGFEQFFGPGTRLTVL.

The CDR3 region has the DNA TGTGCCAGCAGTACACCGGACAGGGCTCATGAGCAGTTCTTC. Translation: CASSTPDRAHEQFF. The J gene is TRBJ2-1, the V gene TRBV6-5, with TRBD1 matching 8 bases. Germline V CDR1 and CDR2: MNHEY, SVGAGI. Germline trimming cut 5 bases from V and 8 bases from J; bases unmatched to any gene: 8. The CDR3 totals 14 residues.

This clone showed up just once. This chain joins TRBV6-2 or TRBV6-3 and TRBJ2-3; D is possibly TRBD2 (5 bases). Trimming shortened V by 0 bases and J by 0 bases, and 13 bases separated the two germline ends. The germline V gene has CDR1 MNHEY and CDR2 SVGEGT. The CDR3 has 17 residues. The CDR3 here is CASSYSVSGHSTDTQYF. The CDR3 nucleotides read TGTGCCAGCAGTTACTCGGTCAGCGGTCACAGCACAGATACGCAGTATTTT.

The V gene is TRBV5-1, the J gene TRBJ2-1, with D perhaps TRBD2 (5 bases). CDR1 SGHRS and CDR2 YFSETQ come from the germline V gene. V was pared by 0 bases and J by 2 bases, with 18 bases between. The CDR3 contains 18 residues. The CDR3 is CASSLGELRKVTYNEQFF. Written as DNA, the CDR3 is TGCGCCAGCAGCTTGGGGGAGCTCAGGAAGGTGACCTACAATGAGCAGTTCTTC.

The sample holds a few counts of this clone. V and J are TRBV7-9 and TRBJ2-5, with 7 bases aligning to TRBD1. The CDR3 has 14 residues. Per the germline V gene, CDR1 is SEHNR and CDR2 is FQNEAQ (reference sequence). After removal of 5 bases from V and 2 bases from J, the junction contained 5 bases not matched to a gene. CDR3 region: CASSGGQPQETQYF. CDR3 nucleotide sequence: TGTGCCAGCAGCGGGGGACAGCCTCAAGAGACCCAGTACTTC.

J is TRBJ2-6 and V is TRBV9; D not resolved. In germline, CDR1 is SGDLS, CDR2 YYNGEE. This CDR3 contains 18 residues. V lost 4 bases and J lost 2, with 19 bases in between. The CDR3 here is CASSSSHFPSPGANVLTF. The CDR3 DNA reads TGTGCCAGCAGCTCTAGTCACTTCCCCTCCCCTGGGGCCAACGTCCTGACTTTC.

This chain connects TRBV19 to TRBJ1-2; 10 nucleotides line up with TRBD1. Per germline, CDR1 LNHDA and CDR2 SQIVND (reference sequence). Trimming at V came to 5 bases and at J to 4 bases, leaving 7 bases not matched to a gene. The CDR3 has 15 amino acids. CDR3 amino acids: CASSSTGGRGYGYTF. CDR3 DNA: TGTGCCAGTAGTTCGACAGGGGGCCGGGGCTATGGCTACACCTTC.

CDR3 nucleotide sequence: TGTGCCTGGAGTGTAGACAGCTATAATCAGCCCCAGCATTTT. Residues: CAWSVDSYNQPQHF. V gene TRBV30 combines with J gene TRBJ1-5; D is perhaps TRBD1 (5 bases). Germline assignment: CDR1 GTSNPN and CDR2 SVGIG (reference sequence). This CDR3 has 14 amino acids. Trimming took 0 bases from V and 4 from J, leaving 10 bases between them.

The chain combines TRBV4-2 with TRBJ1-3, with a weak D call TRBD1 (5 bases). The CDR3 length is 13 residues. Between the trimmed V and J ends, which lost 6 bases and 0 bases, there was a span of 6 bases. Germline CDR1 is LGHNA and CDR2 is YNFKEQ. CDR3 sequence reads: CASRGVSGNTIYF. CDR3 sequence (DNA): TGTGCCAGCAGAGGGGTCTCTGGAAACACCATATATTTT.

This sequence joins TRBV10-2 and TRBJ2-1; 8 bases are a match to TRBD2. Trimming removed 3 bases from V and 5 bases from J; junction bases left unmatched: 6. The CDR3 sequence is 15 residues long. CDR1 and CDR2 (germline): WSHSY, SAAADI. CDR3 sequence: CASSETGGQNNEQFF. CDR3 bases: TGCGCCAGCAGTGAAACGGGAGGGCAGAACAATGAGCAGTTCTTC.

The V call is TRBV6-5, the J call TRBJ1-1; 10 bases line up with TRBD1. V lost 6 bases, J lost 0 bases, and 4 bases stayed unmatched. This CDR3 has 15 amino acids. The germline CDR1 and CDR2 sequences are MNHEY and SVGAGI. CDR3 DNA: TGTGCCAGCAGCAGACAGGGGGCGATGAACACTGAAGCTTTCTTT. It is translated as CASSRQGAMNTEAFF.

The chain has TRBV7-2 and TRBJ2-4, with D possibly matching TRBD2 (5 bases). Trimming took off 5 bases at V and 2 bases at J, with 16 bases between the two ends. Per the germline V gene, CDR1 is SGHTA and CDR2 is FQGNSA. This CDR3 is 16 amino acids long. The DNA for the CDR3 is TGTGCCAGCAGCACCCCACCGAGCGGTCCCAAAAACATTCAGTACTTC. Translated, it gives CASSTPPSGPKNIQYF.

CDR3 nucleotides: TGTGCCAGCAGCTACTACAGGGGAGAGGGAACTGAAGCTTTCTTT. It specifies CASSYYRGEGTEAFF. The chain carries TRBV7-2 and TRBJ1-1; 7 nucleotides match TRBD1. Germline trimming cut 4 bases from V and 5 bases from J; bases unmatched to any gene: 10. From germline, CDR1 is SGHTA and CDR2 FQGNSA. The CDR3 is made up of 15 amino acids.